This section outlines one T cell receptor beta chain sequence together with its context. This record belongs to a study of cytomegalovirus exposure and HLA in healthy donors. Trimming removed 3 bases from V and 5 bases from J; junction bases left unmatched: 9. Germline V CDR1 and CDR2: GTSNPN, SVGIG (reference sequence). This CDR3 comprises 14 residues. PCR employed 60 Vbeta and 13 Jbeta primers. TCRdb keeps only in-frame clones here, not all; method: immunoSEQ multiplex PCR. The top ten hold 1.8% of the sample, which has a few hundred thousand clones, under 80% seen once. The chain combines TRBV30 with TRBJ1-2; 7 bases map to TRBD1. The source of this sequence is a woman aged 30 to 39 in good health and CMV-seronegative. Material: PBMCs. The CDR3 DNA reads TGTGCCTGGAGCCCCGGAACAGGGGTTTATGGCTACACCTTC. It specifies CAWSPGTGVYGYTF. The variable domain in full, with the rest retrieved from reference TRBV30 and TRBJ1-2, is SQTIHQWPATLVQPVGSPLSLECTVEGTSNPNLYWYRQAAGRGLQLLFYSVGIGQISSEVPQNLSASRPQDRQFILSSKKLLLSDSGFYLCAWSPGTGVYGYTFGSGTRLTVV.